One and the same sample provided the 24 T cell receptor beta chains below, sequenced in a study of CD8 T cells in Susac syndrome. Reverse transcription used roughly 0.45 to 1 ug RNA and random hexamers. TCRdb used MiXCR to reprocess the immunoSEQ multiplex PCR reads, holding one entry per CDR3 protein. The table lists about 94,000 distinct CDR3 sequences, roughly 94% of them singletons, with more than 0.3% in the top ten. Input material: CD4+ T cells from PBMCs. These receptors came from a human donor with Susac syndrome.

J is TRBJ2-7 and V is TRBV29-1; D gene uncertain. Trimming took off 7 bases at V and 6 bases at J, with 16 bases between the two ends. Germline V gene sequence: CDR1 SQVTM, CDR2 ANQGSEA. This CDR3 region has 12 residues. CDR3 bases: TGCAGCGCCAAAATTACCGGGTTCGAGCAGTACTTC. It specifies CSAKITGFEQYF.

The CDR3 spells CASILGGTDTQYF. The DNA for the CDR3 is TGTGCCAGCATCCTAGGGGGCACAGATACGCAGTATTTT. The chain combines TRBV12-3 or TRBV12-4 with TRBJ2-3; D perhaps matches TRBD1 (5 bases). Trimming pared 7 bases from V and 1 base from J, leaving 9 bases between. The CDR3 runs 13 residues.

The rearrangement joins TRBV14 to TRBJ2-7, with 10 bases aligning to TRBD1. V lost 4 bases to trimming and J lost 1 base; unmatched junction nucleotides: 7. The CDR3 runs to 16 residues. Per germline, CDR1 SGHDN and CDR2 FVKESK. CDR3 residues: CASSRVRDRGSYEQYF. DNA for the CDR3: TGTGCCAGCAGCCGAGTAAGGGACAGGGGTTCCTACGAGCAGTACTTC.

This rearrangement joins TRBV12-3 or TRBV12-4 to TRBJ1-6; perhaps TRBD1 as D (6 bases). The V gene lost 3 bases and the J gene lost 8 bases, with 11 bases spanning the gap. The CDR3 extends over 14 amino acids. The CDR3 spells CASSFGRGDSPLHF. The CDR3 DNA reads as TGTGCCAGCAGTTTCGGCAGGGGTGATTCACCCCTCCACTTT.

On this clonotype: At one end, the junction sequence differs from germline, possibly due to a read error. CDR3 amino acids: CASTHPTGRSWF. The CDR3 nucleotides are TGTGCCAGCACTCACCCAACCGGGCGCAGTTGGTTC. The V and J genes are TRBV27 and TRBJ2-7; no clear D. There are 12 residues in the CDR3. Germline V CDR1 and CDR2: MNHEY, SMNVEV (reference sequence).

CDR3: CATSRVDRGGSTDTQYF. The DNA of the CDR3 is TGTGCCACCAGCAGAGTCGATAGGGGGGGCAGCACAGATACGCAGTATTTT. The chain is built from TRBV15 and TRBJ2-3, with D tentatively TRBD2 (7 bases). CDR3 length: 17 amino acids. Trimming took 1 base from V and 0 from J, leaving 14 bases between them. CDR1 and CDR2 (germline): LNHNV, YYDKDF (reference sequence).

The CDR3 is CASSDPGGEETQYF. DNA of the CDR3: TGTGCCAGCAGCGATCCCGGGGGGGAAGAGACCCAGTACTTC. This chain connects TRBV9 to TRBJ2-5; TRBD2 matches at 8 bases. Trimming at V came to 3 bases and at J to 3 bases, leaving 4 bases not matched to a gene. The CDR3 has 14 amino acids. Germline CDR1 is SGDLS and CDR2 is YYNGEE.

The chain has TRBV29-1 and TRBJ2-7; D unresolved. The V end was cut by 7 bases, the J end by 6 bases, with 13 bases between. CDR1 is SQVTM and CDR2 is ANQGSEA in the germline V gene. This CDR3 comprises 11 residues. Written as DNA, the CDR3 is TGCAGCGGCCGCCTGGGCGGCGAGCAGTACTTC. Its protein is CSGRLGGEQYF.

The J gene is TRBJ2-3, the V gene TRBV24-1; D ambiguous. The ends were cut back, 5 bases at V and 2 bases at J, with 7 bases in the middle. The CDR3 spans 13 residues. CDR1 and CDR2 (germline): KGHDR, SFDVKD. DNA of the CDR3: TGTGCCACCAGTGGGGTAATCACAGATACGCAGTATTTT. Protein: CATSGVITDTQYF.

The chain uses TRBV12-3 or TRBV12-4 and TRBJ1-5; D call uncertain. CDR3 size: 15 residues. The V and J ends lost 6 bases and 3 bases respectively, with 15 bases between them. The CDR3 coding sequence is TGTGCCAGCAGACGGGGTAGAACACCCAATCAGCCCCAGCATTTT. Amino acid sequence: CASRRGRTPNQPQHF.

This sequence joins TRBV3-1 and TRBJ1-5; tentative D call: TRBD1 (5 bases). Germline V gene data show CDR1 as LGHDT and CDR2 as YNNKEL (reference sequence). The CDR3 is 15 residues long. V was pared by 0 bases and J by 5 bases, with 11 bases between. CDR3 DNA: TGTGCCAGCAGCCAAGATGCCAGGGCAGATCAGCCCCAGCATTTT. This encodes CASSQDARADQPQHF. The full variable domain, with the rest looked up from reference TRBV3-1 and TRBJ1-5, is DTAVSQTPKYLVTQMGNDKSIKCEQNLGHDTMYWYKQDSKKFLKIMFSYNNKELIINETVPNRFSPKSPDKAHLNLHINSLELGDSAVYFCASSQDARADQPQHFGDGTRLSIL.

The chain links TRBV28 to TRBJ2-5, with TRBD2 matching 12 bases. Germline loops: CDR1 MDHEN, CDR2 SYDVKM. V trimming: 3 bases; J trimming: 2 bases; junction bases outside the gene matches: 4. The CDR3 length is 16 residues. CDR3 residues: CASSFQTSGGQETQYF. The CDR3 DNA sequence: TGTGCCAGCAGTTTTCAGACTAGCGGGGGACAAGAGACCCAGTACTTC.

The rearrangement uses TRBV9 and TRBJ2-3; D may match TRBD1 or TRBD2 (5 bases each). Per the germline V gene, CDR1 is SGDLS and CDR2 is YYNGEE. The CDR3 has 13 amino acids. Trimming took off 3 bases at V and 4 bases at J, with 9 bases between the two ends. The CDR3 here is CASSGGLADTQYF. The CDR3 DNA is TGTGCCAGCAGCGGGGGGTTGGCAGATACGCAGTATTTT.

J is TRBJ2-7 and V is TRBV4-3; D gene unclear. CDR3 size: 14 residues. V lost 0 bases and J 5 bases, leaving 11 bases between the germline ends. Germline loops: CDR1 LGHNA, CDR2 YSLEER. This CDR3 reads CASSQEAVAHEQYF. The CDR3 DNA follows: TGCGCCAGCAGCCAAGAGGCGGTAGCCCACGAGCAGTACTTC.

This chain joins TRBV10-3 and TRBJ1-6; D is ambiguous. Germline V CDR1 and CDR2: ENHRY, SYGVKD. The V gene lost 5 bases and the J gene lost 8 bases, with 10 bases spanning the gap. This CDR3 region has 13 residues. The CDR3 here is CAISIEADSPLHF. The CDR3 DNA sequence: TGTGCCATCAGTATTGAAGCCGATTCACCCCTCCACTTT.

CDR3 bases: TGTGCCACCAAGTACGGGGGAAGAAACACTGAAGCTTTCTTT. This sequence encodes CATKYGGRNTEAFF. The chain uses TRBV6-1 and TRBJ1-1; D is perhaps TRBD1 (5 bases). CDR3 size: 14 residues. V was cut by 10 bases and J by 2 bases, with 17 bases left in between. Germline CDR1 reads MNHNS; CDR2 reads SASEGT.

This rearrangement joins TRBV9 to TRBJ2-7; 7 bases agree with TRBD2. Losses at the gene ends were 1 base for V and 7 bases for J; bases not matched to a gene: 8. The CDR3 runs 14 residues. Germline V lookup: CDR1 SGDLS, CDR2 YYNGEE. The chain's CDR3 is CASSVRWEGLEQYF. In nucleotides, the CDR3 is TGTGCCAGCAGCGTACGATGGGAGGGCTTAGAGCAGTACTTC.

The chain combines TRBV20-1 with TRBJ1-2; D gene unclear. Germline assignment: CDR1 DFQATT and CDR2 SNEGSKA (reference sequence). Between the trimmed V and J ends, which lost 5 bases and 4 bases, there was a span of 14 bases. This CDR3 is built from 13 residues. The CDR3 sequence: CSASEWQSYGYTF. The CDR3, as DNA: TGCAGTGCTTCTGAGTGGCAGTCCTATGGCTACACCTTC.

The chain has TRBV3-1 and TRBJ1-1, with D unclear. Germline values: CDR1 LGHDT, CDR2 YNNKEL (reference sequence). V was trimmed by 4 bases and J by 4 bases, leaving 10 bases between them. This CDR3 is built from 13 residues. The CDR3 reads CASSLEDATEAFF. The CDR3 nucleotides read TGTGCCAGCAGCCTCGAGGACGCCACTGAAGCTTTCTTT.

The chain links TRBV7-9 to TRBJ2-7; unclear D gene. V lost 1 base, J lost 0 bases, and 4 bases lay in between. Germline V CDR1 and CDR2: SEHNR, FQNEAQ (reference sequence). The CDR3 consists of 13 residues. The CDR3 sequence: CASSLDSSYEQYF. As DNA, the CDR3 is TGTGCCAGCAGCTTAGACAGCTCCTACGAGCAGTACTTC.

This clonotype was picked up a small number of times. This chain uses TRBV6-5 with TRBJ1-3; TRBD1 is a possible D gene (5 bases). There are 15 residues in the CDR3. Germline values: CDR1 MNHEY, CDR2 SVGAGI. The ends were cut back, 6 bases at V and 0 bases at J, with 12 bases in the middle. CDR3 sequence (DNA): TGTGCCAGCAGCTACGACAGCGTCTCTGGAAACACCATATATTTT. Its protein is CASSYDSVSGNTIYF.

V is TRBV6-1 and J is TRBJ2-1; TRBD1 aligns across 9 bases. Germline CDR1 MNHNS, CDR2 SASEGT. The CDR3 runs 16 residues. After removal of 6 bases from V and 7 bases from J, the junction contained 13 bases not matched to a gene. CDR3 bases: TGTGCCAGCAGAACGAGAAGGGACAGGGTCGGAAATGAGCAGTTCTTC. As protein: CASRTRRDRVGNEQFF.

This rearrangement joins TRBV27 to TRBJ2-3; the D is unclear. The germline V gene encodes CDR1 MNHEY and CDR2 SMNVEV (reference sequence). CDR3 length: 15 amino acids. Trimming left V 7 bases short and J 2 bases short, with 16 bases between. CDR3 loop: CASNTGSANTDTQYF. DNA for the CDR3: TGTGCCAGCAACACGGGCAGCGCCAACACAGATACGCAGTATTTT.

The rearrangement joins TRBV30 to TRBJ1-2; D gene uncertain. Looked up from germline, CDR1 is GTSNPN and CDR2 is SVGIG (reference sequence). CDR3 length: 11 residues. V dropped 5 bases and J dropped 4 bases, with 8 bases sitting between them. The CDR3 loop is CAWDALYGYTF. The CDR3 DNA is TGTGCCTGGGATGCCCTCTATGGCTACACCTTC.